The 20 T cell receptor beta chains presented below share a single source sample, sequenced in a study of radiotherapy plus CTLA-4 blockade in lung cancer. The protocol was immunoSEQ multiplex PCR, while the TCRdb copy is restricted to in-frame clones and leaves out a portion. The data contain around 53,000 clones, 70% to 90% of them singletons. Sequencing used peripheral blood, obtained from a patient treated with radiotherapy plus ipilimumab. These receptors originate from a human donor with non-small cell lung cancer that progressed on radiotherapy plus ipilimumab. Some clones in this sample may be carry-over from other donors' samples.

The V gene is TRBV30, the J gene TRBJ2-7; D is possibly TRBD2 (5 bases). The length of the CDR3 is 15 residues. Germline V CDR1 and CDR2: GTSNPN, SVGIG (reference sequence). With 4 bases removed from V and 0 bases from J, the gap between germline ends came to 16 bases. The CDR3 sequence is CAWTGTRRSSYEQYF. For the CDR3, the DNA is TGTGCCTGGACCGGCACCCGGAGGAGCTCCTACGAGCAGTACTTC.

This chain uses TRBV27 with TRBJ2-2, with D unclear. The CDR3 has 12 amino acids. Germline V CDR1 and CDR2: MNHEY, SMNVEV (reference sequence). Trimming shortened V by 6 bases and J by 1 base, and 3 bases separated the two germline ends. The CDR3 loop reads CASRRNTGELFF. DNA for the CDR3: TGTGCCAGCAGGAGGAACACCGGGGAGCTGTTTTTT.

This chain uses TRBV5-1 with TRBJ2-1, with TRBD2 matching 7 bases. The CDR3 spans 15 residues. J was trimmed by 7 bases and V by 4 bases; bases with no gene match: 11. CDR1 and CDR2 from the germline V gene are SGHRS and YFSETQ. CDR3 nucleotide sequence: TGCGCCAGCAGCACCCTACCCGTTAGCGGGAATGAGCAGTTCTTC. Translation: CASSTLPVSGNEQFF.

This chain joins TRBV19 and TRBJ1-1; possible D gene TRBD1, 5 bases. Germline V gene lookup returns CDR1 LNHDA and CDR2 SQIVND (reference sequence). V was shortened by 5 bases and J by 4 bases, with 11 bases between the two germline ends. The CDR3 spans 13 residues. The DNA for the CDR3 is TGTGCCAGTAGTGCCCAGGGAGGCACTGAAGCTTTCTTT. Encoded protein: CASSAQGGTEAFF.

With regard to this clone: This specimen includes other DNA sequences encoding the same CDR3. V is TRBV18 and J is TRBJ2-3, with D perhaps TRBD2 (6 bases). Germline CDR1 and CDR2: KGHSH and LQKENI. The CDR3 sequence is 14 residues long. V shed 6 bases and J shed 0 bases, with 10 bases lying between them. CDR3 loop: CASSPTRSTDTQYF. DNA for the CDR3: TGTGCCAGCTCCCCGACTAGGAGCACAGATACGCAGTATTTT.

This clone was found many times. The CDR3 loop is CSAMRPEKLFF. The CDR3 DNA follows: TGCAGTGCTATGCGTCCCGAAAAACTGTTTTTT. The chain carries TRBV20-1 and TRBJ1-4; no reliable D call. The CDR3 contains 11 residues. The germline V gene has CDR1 DFQATT and CDR2 SNEGSKA (reference sequence). V lost 4 bases, J lost 8 bases, and 8 bases lay in between.

The V and J genes are TRBV6-5 and TRBJ2-1, with D perhaps TRBD2 (6 bases). CDR1 is MNHEY, CDR2 SVGAGI, per germline. V was trimmed by 6 bases and J by 6 bases, leaving 15 bases between them. The CDR3 loop spans 14 amino acids. In nucleotides, the CDR3 is TGTGCCAGCAGGGTAGCGGAAAAGCCCAATGAGCAGTTCTTC. Translating it yields CASRVAEKPNEQFF.

The chain links TRBV2 to TRBJ1-5; 8 bases are shared with TRBD1. This CDR3 has 16 residues. Trimming took 6 bases from V and 0 from J; bases not matched to a gene: 7. The germline gives CDR1 SNHLY, CDR2 FYNNEI. The CDR3 loop is CASRDDRGNSNQPQHF. The CDR3 DNA reads as TGTGCCAGCAGAGACGACAGGGGTAATAGCAATCAGCCCCAGCATTTT.

J is TRBJ2-1 and V is TRBV19, with 11 bases lining up with TRBD2. J lost 5 bases, V lost 1 base, and 1 base had no gene match. The CDR3 consists of 15 residues. From germline, CDR1 is LNHDA and CDR2 SQIVND (reference sequence). The CDR3 sequence: CASSIVAGGHNEQFF. Written as DNA, the CDR3 is TGTGCCAGTAGTATAGTAGCGGGAGGGCACAATGAGCAGTTCTTC.

This chain joins TRBV19 and TRBJ2-7, with D perhaps TRBD1 (7 bases). This CDR3 is built from 13 residues. Germline V gene sequence: CDR1 LNHDA, CDR2 SQIVND (reference sequence). V lost 6 bases to trimming and J lost 6 bases, with 15 bases between them. The CDR3 nucleotides read TGTGCCAGTAGCTCGACAGGGAGGACCGAGCAGTACTTC. Its protein is CASSSTGRTEQYF. Full variable domain (remainder filled in from reference TRBV19 and TRBJ2-7): DGGITQSPKYLFRKEGQNVTLSCEQNLNHDAMYWYRQDPGQGLRLIYYSQIVNDFQKGDIAEGYSVSREKKESFPLTVTSAQKNPTAFYLCASSSTGRTEQYFGPGTRLTVT.

The chain employs TRBV5-6 and TRBJ2-1; TRBD2 aligns across 9 bases. V shed 1 base, J shed 3 bases, and the junction held 8 bases outside the gene matches. This CDR3 has 17 residues. Germline CDR1 reads SGHDT; CDR2 reads YYEEEE. The CDR3: CASSLTSGPGFYNEQFF. The DNA for the CDR3 is TGTGCCAGCAGCTTGACTAGCGGGCCTGGTTTCTACAATGAGCAGTTCTTC. Full variable domain (outside the CDR3, taken from reference TRBV5-6 and TRBJ2-1): DAGVTQSPTHLIKTRGQQVTLRCSPKSGHDTVSWYQQALGQGPQFIFQYYEEEERQRGNFPDRFSGHQFPNYSSELNVNALLLGDSALYLCASSLTSGPGFYNEQFFGPGTRLTVL.

The chain has TRBV2 and TRBJ1-2, with TRBD1 identical over 9 bases. J gave up 4 bases and V 6 bases, and 9 bases lay outside the gene matches. CDR1 is SNHLY and CDR2 is FYNNEI in the germline V gene. The CDR3 is 15 residues long. CDR3 residues: CASSSLDRGFYGYTF. The CDR3 region has the DNA TGTGCCAGCAGCTCCCTGGACAGGGGATTCTATGGCTACACCTTC.

The chain joins TRBV14 to TRBJ1-1; D ambiguous. The CDR3 has 13 residues. V lost 5 bases and J lost 1, with 8 bases in between. The germline CDR1 and CDR2 sequences are SGHDN and FVKESK. The CDR3 region has the DNA TGTGCCAGCAGCGCCTTTAGGAACACTGAAGCTTTCTTT. This codes for CASSAFRNTEAFF. The complete variable domain, with remaining parts taken from reference TRBV14 and TRBJ1-1, reads EAGVTQFPSHSVIEKGQTVTLRCDPISGHDNLYWYRRVMGKEIKFLLHFVKESKQDESGMPNNRFLAERTGGTYSTLKVQPAELEDSGVYFCASSAFRNTEAFFGQGTRLTVV.

This rearrangement joins TRBV7-8 to TRBJ1-1; no clear D gene. V was shortened by 5 bases and J by 0 bases, with 10 bases between the two germline ends. CDR1 SGHVS and CDR2 FQNEAQ come from the germline V gene. This CDR3 spans 14 amino acids. CDR3 protein: CASSPRFLNTEAFF. In nucleotides, the CDR3 is TGTGCCAGCAGCCCCCGTTTTTTGAACACTGAAGCTTTCTTT.

The chain carries TRBV5-6 and TRBJ1-4, with TRBD1 matching over 7 bases. The CDR3 contains 16 residues. The germline V gene encodes CDR1 SGHDT and CDR2 YYEEEE. V lost 4 bases and J lost 3; bases outside the gene matches: 9. For the CDR3, the DNA is TGTGCCAGCAGCGAAGCCACAGGGGTCCCTAATGAAAAACTGTTTTTT. This translates into CASSEATGVPNEKLFF.

This chain connects TRBV2 to TRBJ1-6; D may be TRBD1 (5 bases). Germline V gene sequence: CDR1 SNHLY, CDR2 FYNNEI. The V end was cut by 6 bases, the J end by 9 bases, with 15 bases between. The CDR3 contains 14 residues. This CDR3 is CASRAQVAVSPLHF. CDR3 DNA: TGTGCCAGCAGGGCACAGGTGGCGGTTTCACCCCTCCACTTT. The full variable domain, completed using reference TRBV2 and TRBJ1-6, is EPEVTQTPSHQVTQMGQEVILRCVPISNHLYFYWYRQILGQKVEFLVSFYNNEISEKSEIFDDQFSVERPDGSNFTLKIRSTKLEDSAMYFCASRAQVAVSPLHFGNGTRLTVT.

The chain recombines TRBV19 with TRBJ1-1, with a tentative D call TRBD1 (6 bases). V lost 4 bases, J lost 2 bases, and 17 bases lay in between. This CDR3 has 16 residues. Germline loops: CDR1 LNHDA, CDR2 SQIVND (reference sequence). CDR3 in amino acids: CASSSAGAIANTEAFF. In nucleotides, the CDR3 is TGTGCCAGTAGTAGTGCAGGGGCCATAGCCAACACTGAAGCTTTCTTT.

The CDR3 sequence: CASSESESNTEAFF. CDR3 sequence (DNA): TGCGCCAGCAGTGAGTCAGAGTCGAACACTGAAGCTTTCTTT. V gene TRBV10-1 combines with J gene TRBJ1-1; D not certain. The CDR3 contains 14 residues. Germline assignment: CDR1 WNHNN and CDR2 SYGVQD (reference sequence). The germline V and J ends were trimmed by 0 bases and 1 base, with 6 bases remaining between them.

The chain couples TRBV5-1 to TRBJ2-1; 7 bases are a match to TRBD2. Unmatched junction bases numbered 9, after V lost 4 bases and J lost 5 bases. Germline V gives CDR1 SGHRS, CDR2 YFSETQ. The CDR3 loop spans 15 amino acids. In DNA, the CDR3 is TGCGCCAGCAGCGCGGGGGTAGGGGCCCACAATGAGCAGTTCTTC. It yields the protein CASSAGVGAHNEQFF.

This chain connects TRBV2 to TRBJ1-2; 7 bases agree with TRBD1. Germline-derived CDR1 and CDR2 are SNHLY and FYNNEI. Trimming at V came to 6 bases and at J to 2 bases, leaving 6 bases not matched to a gene. This CDR3 region has 14 residues. The CDR3: CASRPGQMNYGYTF. The CDR3 coding sequence is TGTGCCAGCAGGCCGGGACAGATGAACTATGGCTACACCTTC. The complete variable domain, with remaining parts taken from reference TRBV2 and TRBJ1-2, reads EPEVTQTPSHQVTQMGQEVILRCVPISNHLYFYWYRQILGQKVEFLVSFYNNEISEKSEIFDDQFSVERPDGSNFTLKIRSTKLEDSAMYFCASRPGQMNYGYTFGSGTRLTVV.